The 13 T cell receptor beta chains presented below share a single source sample, sequenced in a study of CD8 T cells in Susac syndrome. The authors reverse transcribed about 0.5 to 1 ug RNA with random hexamers. TCRdb processed the immunoSEQ multiplex PCR reads anew with MiXCR; each CDR3 protein has one entry. The sample holds 120,000 or so distinct CDR3 sequences, around 94% seen once. Specimen: CD4+ T cells from PBMCs. These receptors were obtained from a human donor with multiple sclerosis.

The genes are TRBV4-3 and TRBJ2-3; 8 nucleotides align to TRBD2. V lost 3 bases, J lost 5 bases, and 7 bases stayed unmatched. The CDR3 runs to 15 residues. The V gene's germline CDR1 is LGHNA and CDR2 YSLEER. CDR3 loop: CASSQQAGAKDTQYF. CDR3 nucleotides: TGCGCCAGCAGCCAGCAAGCGGGGGCAAAAGATACGCAGTATTTT.

This sequence joins TRBV27 and TRBJ2-7; the match to TRBD2 covers 8 bases. J was trimmed by 2 bases and V by 7 bases; bases with no gene match: 7. Germline V gene lookup returns CDR1 MNHEY and CDR2 SMNVEV (reference sequence). The CDR3 length is 14 residues. CDR3 DNA: TGTGCCAGCAAGACGAACGGGGGGGCCTACGAGCAGTACTTC. It encodes CASKTNGGAYEQYF.

The sample holds one count of this clonotype. This chain joins TRBV20-1 and TRBJ1-1, with 8 positions matching TRBD1. This CDR3 region has 15 residues. The V segment lost 4 bases and the J segment 2 bases; nucleotides outside the gene matches: 9. Germline V gene lookup returns CDR1 DFQATT and CDR2 SNEGSKA (reference sequence). CDR3 protein: CSATPNRGGNTEAFF. As DNA, the CDR3 is TGCAGTGCTACCCCAAACAGGGGGGGAAACACTGAAGCTTTCTTT.

Here the CDR3 DNA reads TGTGCCAGCAGCAGGGGGCGGTTAGGTTCACCCCTCCACTTT. This sequence encodes CASSRGRLGSPLHF. The chain links TRBV5-6 to TRBJ1-6; the match to TRBD1 covers 7 bases. The CDR3 consists of 14 residues. The germline CDR1 and CDR2 sequences are SGHDT and YYEEEE. Trimming cost V 4 bases and J 9 bases; bases outside gene matches: 7.

The gene calls are TRBV2 and TRBJ2-7; D unclear. This CDR3 spans 13 amino acids. Per the germline V gene, CDR1 is SNHLY and CDR2 is FYNNEI. V was trimmed by 0 bases and J by 3 bases, leaving 6 bases between them. CDR3 sequence (DNA): TGTGCCAGCAGTGAAGCTGGAATCTACGAGCAGTACTTC. This codes for CASSEAGIYEQYF.

The rearrangement links TRBV5-1 to TRBJ1-1; no reliable D call. The germline V gene has CDR1 SGHRS and CDR2 YFSETQ. Trimming removed 0 bases at V and 5 bases at J, with 20 bases between. The CDR3 runs 17 residues. The CDR3 protein is CASSLVGGQAGRTEAFF. The CDR3 region has the DNA TGCGCCAGCAGCTTGGTGGGTGGTCAGGCCGGGAGGACTGAAGCTTTCTTT.

The chain uses TRBV12-3 or TRBV12-4 and TRBJ1-1; 8 nucleotides align to TRBD1. The CDR3 spans 13 residues. Trimming cost V 6 bases and J 1 base; bases outside gene matches: 1. CDR3 bases: TGTGCCAGCAGGGACAGGGAGAACACTGAAGCTTTCTTT. This sequence encodes CASRDRENTEAFF.

Here the CDR3 DNA reads TGTGCCAGCAGCCTAGGTTTGTTTAGGTCCTATAATTCACCCCTCCACTTT. The encoded protein is CASSLGLFRSYNSPLHF. The chain employs TRBV3-1 and TRBJ1-6, with D unresolved. The CDR3 sequence is 17 residues long. The germline V gene has CDR1 LGHDT and CDR2 YNNKEL (reference sequence). V was shortened by 4 bases and J by 1 base, with 14 bases between the two germline ends.

The chain recombines TRBV3-1 with TRBJ1-4; no clear D gene. The CDR3 is made up of 14 amino acids. V was pared by 4 bases and J by 0 bases, with 6 bases between. The germline V gene encodes CDR1 LGHDT and CDR2 YNNKEL (reference sequence). The CDR3 is CASSRLSTNEKLFF. The CDR3 DNA is TGTGCCAGCAGCCGCCTTTCAACTAATGAAAAACTGTTTTTT.

The V gene is TRBV28, the J gene TRBJ1-2; D perhaps matches TRBD1 (6 bases). This CDR3 region has 13 residues. The ends were cut back, 7 bases at V and 0 bases at J, with 9 bases in the middle. CDR1 and CDR2 (germline): MDHEN, SYDVKM. CDR3: CASTDSPNYGYTF. The CDR3 bases are TGTGCCAGCACGGACAGCCCTAACTATGGCTACACCTTC.

The chain joins TRBV7-2 to TRBJ1-1, with 9 bases that match TRBD1. The CDR3 loop spans 15 amino acids. V lost 4 bases and J lost 3; bases outside the gene matches: 6. Germline CDR1 is SGHTA and CDR2 is FQGNSA. The CDR3 nucleotides read TGTGCCAGCAGCTCACAGGGGGCAGGCGACACTGAAGCTTTCTTT. Its translation: CASSSQGAGDTEAFF.

The chain links TRBV19 to TRBJ2-1; 8 nucleotides match TRBD1. Germline V lookup: CDR1 LNHDA, CDR2 SQIVND (reference sequence). CDR3 length: 14 amino acids. Trimming cost V 8 bases and J 3 bases; bases outside gene matches: 6. CDR3 bases: TGTGCCAGTGGACAGGGCCTGGGCTACAATGAGCAGTTCTTC. Protein product: CASGQGLGYNEQFF.

J is TRBJ2-7 and V is TRBV29-1; D is possibly TRBD1 (5 bases). The CDR3 covers 13 residues. Trimming shortened V by 7 bases and J by 5 bases, and 18 bases separated the two germline ends. Germline V gene sequence: CDR1 SQVTM, CDR2 ANQGSEA. CDR3 in DNA: TGCAGCGCCTATAATACAGGCGGCCACGAGCAGTACTTC. Translated, it gives CSAYNTGGHEQYF.